This TCR beta chain came from a study of cytomegalovirus exposure and HLA in healthy donors. The overall study: Caucasian-associated ancestry cluster membership applied to approximately 80% of several hundred genotyped donors.

Findings and limits, study-wide: Across donors, most TCRs were seen rarely, yet some public ones were widespread. Sequencing probably produced one cluster of sequence variants that were highly shared. Analyses of presence/absence relied on an assumption of roughly uniform sequencing depth across donors.

The PCR ran on 60 Vbeta and 13 Jbeta primers. Sequencing was performed with immunoSEQ multiplex PCR; in TCRdb, only in-frame clones are kept and a portion is missing. The table lists approximately 100,000 clones, approximately 80% of them singletons, with 1.5% to 2% in the top ten. Comments on this clone: Its antigen is as yet unknown.

The CDR3 length is 13 residues. Germline V lookup: CDR1 MNHEY, CDR2 SMNVEV (reference sequence). Trimming pared 6 bases from V and 7 bases from J, leaving 13 bases between. The chain uses TRBV27 and TRBJ2-1; possibly TRBD1 or TRBD2 for D (5 bases each). This receptor was identified in a woman in her 40s in good health and CMV-seronegative. Specimen: PBMCs. The DNA for the CDR3 is TGTGCCAGCAGGTTACTAGGGGCGAATGAGCAGTTCTTC. Translation: CASRLLGANEQFF.